Each of the 10 T cell receptor beta chains below was sequenced from the same sample in a study of PD-1 blockade in classical Hodgkin lymphoma. Every patient was affected by relapse after autologous stem cell transplantation, while exposure to brentuximab vedotin was not uniform. TCRdb's table, derived via immunoSEQ multiplex PCR, lists solely in-frame clones and lacks some. The sample includes around 30,000 clones, approximately 74% of them seen just once. The sequences come from peripheral blood mononuclear cells (PBMCs), collected before the second cycle of nivolumab. Source of these receptors: a human donor with classical Hodgkin lymphoma.

The genes are TRBV10-3 and TRBJ1-1; D gene unclear. V lost 2 bases and J 4 bases, leaving 2 bases between the germline ends. CDR3 length: 11 residues. From germline, CDR1 is ENHRY and CDR2 SYGVKD. CDR3 amino acids: CAISEGTEAFF. Here the CDR3 DNA reads TGTGCCATCAGTGAGGGCACTGAAGCTTTCTTT.

This sequence joins TRBV27 and TRBJ2-2, with TRBD1 matching over 8 bases. CDR1 is MNHEY, CDR2 SMNVEV, per germline (reference sequence). CDR3 length: 14 amino acids. The V segment lost 10 bases and the J segment 4 bases; nucleotides outside the gene matches: 8. The CDR3 sequence: CAIRQGAGTGELFF. CDR3 sequence (DNA): TGTGCCATCCGCCAGGGGGCGGGCACCGGGGAGCTGTTTTTT.

The gene calls are TRBV7-6 and TRBJ1-4; D gene uncertain. Trimming removed 3 bases from V and 2 bases from J, with 7 bases in between. The CDR3 is made up of 14 amino acids. Germline-derived CDR1 and CDR2 are SGHVS and FNYEAQ. This CDR3 is CASSFGWTNEKLFF. The CDR3 DNA follows: TGTGCCAGCAGCTTCGGGTGGACTAATGAAAAACTGTTTTTT.

Regarding this clone: A much larger clone differs from this one at a single base, so this may be a read error. This chain joins TRBV9 and TRBJ1-1; 7 nucleotides match TRBD1. The CDR3 extends over 15 amino acids. Germline loops: CDR1 SGDLS, CDR2 YYNGEE. Trimming took 6 bases from V and 4 from J; bases not matched to a gene: 12. The CDR3 sequence is CASTRQGNVGTEAFF. The CDR3, as DNA: TGTGCCAGCACGCGACAGGGCAATGTAGGCACTGAAGCTTTCTTT.

The chain employs TRBV4-3 and TRBJ2-7, with D perhaps matching TRBD2 (5 bases). The germline gives CDR1 LGHNA, CDR2 YSLEER. Trimming stripped 1 base from V and 4 bases from J, with 14 bases between. The CDR3 runs 15 residues. CDR3 sequence reads: CASSQGTGWVYEQYF. Here the CDR3 DNA reads TGCGCCAGCAGCCAAGGGACGGGGTGGGTTTACGAGCAGTACTTC.

The V and J genes are TRBV9 and TRBJ2-7; TRBD1 aligns across 8 bases. The V gene's germline CDR1 is SGDLS and CDR2 YYNGEE. Trimming cost V 4 bases and J 3 bases; bases outside gene matches: 6. CDR3 size: 14 residues. In DNA, the CDR3 is TGTGCCAGCAGCCCCTCAGGACAGGGCTACGAGCAGTACTTC. It yields the protein CASSPSGQGYEQYF.

The rearrangement joins TRBV6-5 to TRBJ1-1; TRBD1 is a possible D gene (5 bases). This CDR3 has 14 residues. Germline V gives CDR1 MNHEY, CDR2 SVGAGI. V was clipped by 7 bases and J by 0 bases, with 12 bases between them. CDR3 nucleotide sequence: TGTGCCAGCACCCAGGGAGGGCTGAACACTGAAGCTTTCTTT. This translates into CASTQGGLNTEAFF.

The gene calls are TRBV14 and TRBJ2-1; unclear D gene. The germline V gene encodes CDR1 SGHDN and CDR2 FVKESK. The CDR3 is 15 amino acids. Deletions cut 7 bases from V and 5 bases from J, with 18 bases between. CDR3 nucleotides: TGTGCCAGCACCCTTGGCCGGGCAATAGACAATGAGCAGTTCTTC. Amino acid sequence: CASTLGRAIDNEQFF.

This clone is termed medium-sized (0.01 to 0.1%). The V call is TRBV5-4, the J call TRBJ2-7, with D unresolved. The CDR3 contains 13 residues. V lost 1 base and J lost 3, with 8 bases in between. Germline V CDR1 and CDR2: SGHNT, YYREEE (reference sequence). The CDR3 loop reads CASSLNPGYEQYF. The CDR3 DNA follows: TGTGCCAGCAGCTTGAATCCAGGCTACGAGCAGTACTTC.

This sequence joins TRBV15 and TRBJ1-2, with D possibly matching TRBD1 (6 bases). The germline V and J ends were trimmed by 3 bases and 3 bases, with 17 bases remaining between them. The length of the CDR3 is 16 residues. The germline gives CDR1 LNHNV, CDR2 YYDKDF (reference sequence). The CDR3, as DNA: TGTGCCACCAGCAGTCTACCGGGACATCGGGACTATGGCTACACCTTC. This sequence encodes CATSSLPGHRDYGYTF.